This TCR beta chain was observed in a study of CD8+ T cells in alopecia areata. Overall study: After 6 to 18 months of tofacitinib, follow-up continued 6 months off drug. Notes on the study in general: Tofacitinib significantly decreased scalp clonality and expanded CD8+ clones among top 100. Only a single nonresponder existed, so baseline CD8+ expansion links stay unclear.

This clone appeared once. Antigen specificity is unknown. It was cDNA, reverse transcribed from extracted RNA, that served as the sequencing template. Repertoires were generated with immunoSEQ multiplex PCR, while TCRdb's copy carries only in-frame clones and drops some. The sample holds under 350,000 clones; roughly 64% are singletons and the top ten take about 1.8%. Germline-derived CDR1 and CDR2 are SGDLS and YYNGEE. V gave up 4 bases and J gave up 9 bases, with 11 bases separating them. The CDR3 covers 13 residues. As to treatment: oral pan-JAK inhibitor, 5-10 mg twice daily. This clonotype was obtained from a human donor with alopecia areata. Sequencing used CD4+ T cells sorted from blood, obtained at week 24, from a patient treated with tofacitinib. The rearrangement links TRBV9 to TRBJ1-6, with unresolved D. In nucleotides, the CDR3 is TGTGCCAGCAGCTCCCTGGGTGGTTCACCCCTCCACTTT. Amino acid sequence: CASSSLGGSPLHF. Filled out from reference TRBV9 and TRBJ1-6, the complete variable domain reads DSGVTQTPKHLITATGQRVTLRCSPRSGDLSVYWYQQSLDQGLQFLIQYYNGEERAKGNILERFSAQQFPDLHSELNLSSLELGDSALYFCASSSLGGSPLHFGNGTRLTVT.